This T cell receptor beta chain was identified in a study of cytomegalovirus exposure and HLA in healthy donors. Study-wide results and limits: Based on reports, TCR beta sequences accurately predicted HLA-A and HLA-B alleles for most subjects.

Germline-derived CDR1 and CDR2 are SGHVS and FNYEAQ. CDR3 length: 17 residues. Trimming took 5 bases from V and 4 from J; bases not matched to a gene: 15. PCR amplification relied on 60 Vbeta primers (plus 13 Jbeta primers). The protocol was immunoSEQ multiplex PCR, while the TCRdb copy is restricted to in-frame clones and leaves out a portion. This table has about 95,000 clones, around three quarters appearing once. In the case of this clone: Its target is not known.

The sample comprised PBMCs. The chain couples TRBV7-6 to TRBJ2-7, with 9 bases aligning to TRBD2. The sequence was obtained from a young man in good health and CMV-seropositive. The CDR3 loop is CASSPAPHSGSWYEQYF. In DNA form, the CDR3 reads TGTGCCAGCAGCCCCGCCCCCCATAGCGGGAGCTGGTACGAGCAGTACTTC.